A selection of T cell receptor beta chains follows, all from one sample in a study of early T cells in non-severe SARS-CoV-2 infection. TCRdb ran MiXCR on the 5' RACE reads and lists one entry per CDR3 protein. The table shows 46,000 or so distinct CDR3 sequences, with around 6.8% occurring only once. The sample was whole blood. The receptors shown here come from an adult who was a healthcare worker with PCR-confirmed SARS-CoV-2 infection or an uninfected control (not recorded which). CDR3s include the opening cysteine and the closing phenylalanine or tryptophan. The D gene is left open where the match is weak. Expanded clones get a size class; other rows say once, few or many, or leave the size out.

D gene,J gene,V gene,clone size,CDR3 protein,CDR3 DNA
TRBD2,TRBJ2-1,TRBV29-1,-,CSVLGTSGADEQFF,TGCAGCGTACTCGGGACTAGCGGGGCTGATGAGCAGTTCTTC
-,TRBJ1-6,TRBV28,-,CASSLPSGAGEYF,TGTGCCAGCAGTTTACCTTCTGGAGCAGGGGAGTACTTT
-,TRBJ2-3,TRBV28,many,CASSTWTGPWADTQYF,TGTGCCAGCAGTACGTGGACGGGGCCCTGGGCAGATACGCAGTATTTT
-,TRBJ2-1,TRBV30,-,CAWSVYNEQFF,TGTGCCTGGAGTGTCTACAATGAGCAGTTCTTC
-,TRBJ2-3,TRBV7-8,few,CASSFRAFLNPDTQYF,TGTGCCAGCAGTTTTAGGGCATTCTTAAACCCAGATACGCAGTATTTT
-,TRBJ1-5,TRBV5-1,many,CASSFSGSQPQHF,TGCGCCAGCAGTTTTTCCGGGTCACAGCCCCAGCATTTT
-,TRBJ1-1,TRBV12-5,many,CASANPGGIAFF,TGTGCTAGTGCCAACCCTGGGGGCATAGCTTTCTTT
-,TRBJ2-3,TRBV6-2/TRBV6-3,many,CASSLRLGTDTQYF,TGTGCCAGCAGTTTAAGACTGGGCACAGATACGCAGTATTTT
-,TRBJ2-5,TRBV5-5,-,CASSGSRQKETQYF,TGTGCCAGCAGCGGAAGCCGACAGAAAGAGACCCAGTACTTC
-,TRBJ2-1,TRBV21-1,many,CASTGQRGEYNEQFF,TGTGCCAGCACCGGCCAACGGGGGGAGTATAATGAGCAGTTCTTC